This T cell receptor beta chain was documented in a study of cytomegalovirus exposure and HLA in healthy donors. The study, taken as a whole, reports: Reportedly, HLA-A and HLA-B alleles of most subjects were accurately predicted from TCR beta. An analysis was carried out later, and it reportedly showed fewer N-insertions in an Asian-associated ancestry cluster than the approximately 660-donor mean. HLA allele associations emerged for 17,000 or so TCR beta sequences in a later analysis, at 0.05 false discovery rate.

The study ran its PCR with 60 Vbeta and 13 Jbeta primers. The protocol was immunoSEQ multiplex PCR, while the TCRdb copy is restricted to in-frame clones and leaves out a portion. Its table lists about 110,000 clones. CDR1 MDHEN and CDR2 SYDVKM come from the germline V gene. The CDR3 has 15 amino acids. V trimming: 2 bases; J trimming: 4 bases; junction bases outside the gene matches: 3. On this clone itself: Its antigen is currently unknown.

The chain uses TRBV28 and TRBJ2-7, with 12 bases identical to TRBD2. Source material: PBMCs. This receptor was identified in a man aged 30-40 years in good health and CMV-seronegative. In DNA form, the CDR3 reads TGTGCCAGCAGTTTAACTAGCGGGGGGTTGTACGAGCAGTACTTC. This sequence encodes CASSLTSGGLYEQYF.